This record looks at one T cell receptor (beta chain) sequence and its context. Some clones are missing from TCRdb's copy, which holds only in-frame ones; the method was immunoSEQ multiplex PCR. The repertoire holds some 40,000 clones, with around 89% as singletons. The data derive from a study of T cell changes during pregnancy in multiple sclerosis. The receptor's source is a female donor with multiple sclerosis, enrolled in a pregnancy study. The specimen comprised CD4+ T cells from peripheral blood mononuclear cells, sampled in the first trimester of pregnancy.

The CDR3 region has the DNA TGCGCCAGCAGTGTCGACAGGGCGCAGTACTTC. Its protein is CASSVDRAQYF. J is TRBJ2-5 and V is TRBV10-2, with TRBD1 matching 7 bases. Looked up from germline, CDR1 is WSHSY and CDR2 is SAAADI. J was trimmed by 11 bases and V by 4 bases; bases with no gene match: 4. The CDR3 has 11 amino acids.